The 11 T cell receptor beta chains below come from one sample, sequenced in a study of blood T cell repertoires in COVID-19. Clones were sequenced by immunoSEQ multiplex PCR, and TCRdb holds only the in-frame ones, with some missing. The sample lists 350,000 to 500,000 clones, about 87% occurring once. The sample taken for sequencing was peripheral blood. The receptors were sampled from a man younger than 35 with COVID-19, enrolled during active disease.

The chain's CDR3 is CATSDISGRRYNEQFF. The DNA for the CDR3 is TGTGCCACCAGTGACATTAGCGGGAGAAGATACAATGAGCAGTTCTTC. The chain links TRBV24-1 to TRBJ2-1; 9 bases match TRBD2. The CDR3 sequence is 16 residues long. The trim removed 4 bases at V and 4 bases at J, leaving 7 bases unmatched. Germline V gene data show CDR1 as KGHDR and CDR2 as SFDVKD.

V usage is TRBV5-8 and J usage is TRBJ2-1, with TRBD1 as a possible D gene (6 bases). The CDR3 loop spans 14 amino acids. CDR1 SGHTS and CDR2 YDEGEE come from the germline V gene. Trimming left V 0 bases short and J 6 bases short, with 10 bases between. In DNA form, the CDR3 reads TGTGCCAGCAGCTTGGATGAGACAGGCAATGAGCAGTTCTTC. It translates to CASSLDETGNEQFF.

This clone has just one count. The gene calls are TRBV5-6 and TRBJ2-3; the match to TRBD2 covers 9 bases. Per germline, CDR1 SGHDT and CDR2 YYEEEE. Trimming took 2 bases from V and 5 from J; bases not matched to a gene: 6. The CDR3 is made up of 15 amino acids. The CDR3 loop reads CASSLASGAIDTQYF. DNA of the CDR3: TGTGCCAGCAGCTTAGCTAGCGGGGCTATAGATACGCAGTATTTT.

The chain links TRBV2 to TRBJ1-4; the D gene is possibly TRBD1 (6 bases). V gave up 6 bases and J gave up 9 bases, with 14 bases separating them. The CDR3 runs 13 residues. Germline-derived CDR1 and CDR2 are SNHLY and FYNNEI. The CDR3 reads CASRGQPGQKLFF. The CDR3 DNA reads as TGTGCCAGCAGGGGACAACCAGGCCAAAAACTGTTTTTT.

This chain connects TRBV27 to TRBJ1-6, with D unresolved. CDR1 is MNHEY, CDR2 SMNVEV, per germline (reference sequence). The CDR3 is 15 residues long. V lost 6 bases to trimming and J lost 9 bases, with 18 bases between them. The CDR3, as DNA: TGTGCCAGCAGCCTCAGGACGGGCGGGAGTTCACCCCTCCACTTT. Amino acids: CASSLRTGGSSPLHF.

The chain employs TRBV5-1 and TRBJ2-3, with 10 nucleotides matching TRBD2. Per the germline V gene, CDR1 is SGHRS and CDR2 is YFSETQ. The V gene end was trimmed by 3 bases and the J gene end by 4 bases; junction bases not matched to a gene: 11. This CDR3 has 17 residues. CDR3 coding DNA: TGCGCCAGCAGCTCGCCGGAAACTAGCGGGGCGGCAGATACGCAGTATTTT. Its protein is CASSSPETSGAADTQYF.

V usage is TRBV6-5 and J usage is TRBJ1-5; perhaps TRBD1 as D (5 bases). V was cut by 8 bases and J by 6 bases, with 8 bases left in between. Germline CDR1 and CDR2: MNHEY and SVGAGI. This CDR3 is 11 amino acids long. CDR3 nucleotides: TGTGCCAGCCAGGGCGGTCAGCCCCAGCATTTT. Its translation is CASQGGQPQHF.

This chain connects TRBV5-4 to TRBJ1-6; D remains ambiguous. Germline V lookup: CDR1 SGHNT, CDR2 YYREEE (reference sequence). The V gene lost 4 bases and the J gene lost 10 bases, with 15 bases spanning the gap. CDR3 length: 14 residues. CDR3 amino acids: CASSEEGTYSPLHF. The CDR3 DNA sequence: TGTGCCAGCAGCGAGGAGGGAACGTACTCACCCCTCCACTTT.

With respect to this clone: The same CDR3 can be traced to other DNA sequences in this sample. V and J are TRBV7-9 and TRBJ2-3; 7 bases align to TRBD1. The V and J ends lost 5 bases and 1 base, in that order; junction bases with no gene match: 3. CDR3 length equals 14 residues. In germline, CDR1 is SEHNR, CDR2 FQNEAQ (reference sequence). The chain's CDR3 is CASSLDRGTDTQYF. The CDR3 DNA reads as TGTGCCAGCAGCCTCGACAGGGGCACAGATACGCAGTATTTT. Full variable domain (rest looked up from reference TRBV7-9 and TRBJ2-3): DTGVSQNPRHKITKRGQNVTFRCDPISEHNRLYWYRQTLGQGPEFLTYFQNEAQLEKSRLLSDRFSAERPKGSFSTLEIQRTEQGDSAMYLCASSLDRGTDTQYFGPGTRLTVL.

The J gene is TRBJ1-1, the V gene TRBV6-5; maybe TRBD1 (5 bases). The germline V gene has CDR1 MNHEY and CDR2 SVGAGI. The CDR3 spans 13 residues. V was pared by 6 bases and J by 4 bases, with 12 bases between. CDR3 sequence reads: CASSSGGFTEAFF. CDR3 in DNA: TGTGCCAGCAGCTCCGGGGGGTTCACTGAAGCTTTCTTT.

The CDR3 spells CASRFGTGNNGDEQFF. The CDR3, as DNA: TGCGCCAGCAGGTTTGGCACGGGAAACAACGGGGATGAGCAGTTCTTC. The V call is TRBV5-1, the J call TRBJ2-1; tentative D call: TRBD2 (5 bases). CDR1 and CDR2 (germline): SGHRS, YFSETQ. Trimming shortened V by 5 bases and J by 8 bases, and 23 bases separated the two germline ends. The CDR3 runs to 16 residues.